The source of this T cell receptor beta chain is a study of blood T cell repertoires in COVID-19. Study at large: From the United States, Italy and Spain came samples of acute and convalescent COVID-19. Sources were T cells, B-cell-depleted T cells, or PBMCs; the material itself was cDNA or gDNA.

V lost 1 base and J lost 5; bases outside the gene matches: 2. In germline, CDR1 is SEHNR, CDR2 FQNEAQ (reference sequence). The CDR3 is made up of 14 amino acids. Profiled with immunoSEQ multiplex PCR; TCRdb holds only in-frame clones, not every one. The sample yields roughly 160,000 clones, 85% to 90% seen once. Input material: peripheral blood. The rearrangement links TRBV7-9 to TRBJ2-7, with 10 positions matching TRBD2. The sequence derives from a man aged 50-60 years who had recovered from COVID-19. The CDR3 protein is CASSLVGLADEQYF. DNA of the CDR3: TGTGCCAGCAGCTTAGTTGGACTAGCGGACGAGCAGTACTTC.